Listed here is a single T cell receptor beta chain. CDR3 length equals 12 residues. The germline CDR1 and CDR2 sequences are SEHNR and FQNEAQ (reference sequence). V lost 7 bases, J lost 10 bases, and 16 bases lay in between. This record belongs to a study of chemoradiotherapy in HPV16-positive cancers. Assay: immunoSEQ multiplex PCR; the TCRdb copy retains only in-frame clones and omits some. The table shows tens of thousands of clones, with 84% occurring only once. This material consisted of blood, taken from a patient who underwent chemoradiotherapy. The V gene is TRBV7-9, the J gene TRBJ1-2; D is perhaps TRBD1 (5 bases). The receptor's source is a human donor with HPV-associated anogenital cancer. CDR3 protein: CASTKKEGDYTF. CDR3 nucleotide sequence: TGTGCCAGCACCAAAAAAGAAGGGGACTACACCTTC.